This passage covers 3 T cell receptor beta chains from one sample sequenced in a study of blood T cell repertoires in COVID-19. Sequencing used immunoSEQ multiplex PCR; TCRdb keeps in-frame clones, though not all of them. The table lists more than 80,000 clones, around 82% of them singletons. Sequenced material: peripheral blood. These receptor sequences come from a woman aged 80 or over with COVID-19, enrolled during active disease.

The chain couples TRBV25-1 to TRBJ1-2; no firm D call. V was trimmed by 3 bases and J by 3 bases, leaving 8 bases between them. The germline gives CDR1 MGHDK, CDR2 SYGVNS. The CDR3 has 13 residues. CDR3 region: CASSEAGDYGYTF. The CDR3 nucleotides read TGTGCCAGCAGTGAGGCAGGTGACTATGGCTACACCTTC.

The CDR3 protein is CATSDFTTSANTGELFF. CDR3 coding DNA: TGTGCCACCAGTGACTTTACGACGAGCGCGAACACCGGGGAGCTGTTTTTT. The chain employs TRBV24-1 and TRBJ2-2; D is undetermined. CDR1 and CDR2 (germline): KGHDR, SFDVKD. This CDR3 region has 17 residues. V was cut by 4 bases and J by 0 bases, with 14 bases left in between.

V gene TRBV25-1 combines with J gene TRBJ1-2; D might be TRBD1 (6 bases). CDR1 is MGHDK, CDR2 SYGVNS, per germline. Trimming took off 2 bases at V and 6 bases at J, with 16 bases between the two ends. The CDR3 covers 15 residues. CDR3 in DNA: TGTGCCAGCAGTGAAAAATGGAAGGGGGGGGATGGCTACACCTTC. It encodes CASSEKWKGGDGYTF.